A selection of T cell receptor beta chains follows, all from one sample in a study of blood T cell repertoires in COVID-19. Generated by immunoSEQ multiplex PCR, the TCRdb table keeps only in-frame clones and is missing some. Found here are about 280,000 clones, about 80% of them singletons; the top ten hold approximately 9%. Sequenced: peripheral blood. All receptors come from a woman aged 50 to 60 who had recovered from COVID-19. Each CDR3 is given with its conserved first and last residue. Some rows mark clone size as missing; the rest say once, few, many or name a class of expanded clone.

CDR3 protein: CAWSGTVTQYF
J gene: TRBJ2-3
V gene: TRBV30
clone size: once

CDR3 protein: CASSLQGAGGNTIYF
J gene: TRBJ1-3
V gene: TRBV7-2
clone size: few

CDR3 protein: CASSQSGQYSNQPQHF
J gene: TRBJ1-5
V gene: TRBV23-1
clone size: few

CDR3 protein: CASSLNQGVTIYF
J gene: TRBJ1-3
V gene: TRBV5-4
clone size: NA

CDR3 protein: CASSNRAAYEQYF
J gene: TRBJ2-7
V gene: TRBV27
clone size: NA

CDR3 protein: CASSLGERERTGELFF
J gene: TRBJ2-2
V gene: TRBV7-9
clone size: NA

CDR3 protein: CASSQAAGGDEQYF
J gene: TRBJ2-7
V gene: TRBV3-1/TRBV3-2
clone size: NA

CDR3 protein: CSAVRGDTQYF
J gene: TRBJ2-3
V gene: TRBV20-1
clone size: NA

CDR3 protein: CASSLGRETQYF
J gene: TRBJ2-5
V gene: TRBV7-2
clone size: NA

CDR3 protein: CASSLTGRSSYEQYF
J gene: TRBJ2-7
V gene: TRBV5-4
clone size: once

CDR3 protein: CASSHGTSGGANEQFF
J gene: TRBJ2-1
V gene: TRBV4-2
clone size: NA

CDR3 protein: CASSGQGGKEKLFF
J gene: TRBJ1-4
V gene: TRBV2
clone size: NA

CDR3 protein: CASRVGGSGSTDTQYF
J gene: TRBJ2-3
V gene: TRBV27
clone size: NA

CDR3 protein: CASSPGDTSYEQYF
J gene: TRBJ2-7
V gene: TRBV18
clone size: NA

CDR3 protein: CASSRDSGGYTF
J gene: TRBJ1-2
V gene: TRBV7-9
clone size: many

CDR3 protein: CASGAPRVSTEAFF
J gene: TRBJ1-1
V gene: TRBV7-9
clone size: NA

CDR3 protein: CASSLIQGATNEKLFF
J gene: TRBJ1-4
V gene: TRBV28
clone size: NA

CDR3 protein: CASSQDGLAGDSYEQYF
J gene: TRBJ2-7
V gene: TRBV4-3
clone size: once

CDR3 protein: CASSYRDPTNEKLFF
J gene: TRBJ1-4
V gene: TRBV27
clone size: many

CDR3 protein: CASSEAGKLFF
J gene: TRBJ1-4
V gene: TRBV2
clone size: NA

CDR3 protein: CASSLAGQGAVGYTF
J gene: TRBJ1-2
V gene: TRBV7-9
clone size: NA

CDR3 protein: CAISGREGTYNEQFF
J gene: TRBJ2-1
V gene: TRBV10-3
clone size: NA

CDR3 protein: CATSRDRQGANYGYTF
J gene: TRBJ1-2
V gene: TRBV15
clone size: NA

CDR3 protein: CSARGAFGSSYEQYF
J gene: TRBJ2-7
V gene: TRBV29-1
clone size: NA

CDR3 protein: CASSPQGYQPQHF
J gene: TRBJ1-5
V gene: TRBV18
clone size: NA

CDR3 protein: CAWEGVLAGGRLQETQYF
J gene: TRBJ2-5
V gene: TRBV19
clone size: NA

CDR3 protein: CASSFAADTQYF
J gene: TRBJ2-3
V gene: TRBV5-5
clone size: few

CDR3 protein: CASSSRGGRAFF
J gene: TRBJ1-1
V gene: TRBV6-5
clone size: once